Below, 12 T cell receptor beta chains from the same sample are listed, as sequenced in a study of beta chain features in type 1 diabetes. Points from the study as a whole: In all four CD4+ subsets, TCRB CDR3 length was significantly, moderately reduced in type 1 diabetes.

As every portion of the isolated RNA was reverse transcribed, the sequencing read expressed TCRB transcripts. TCRdb's table, derived via immunoSEQ multiplex PCR, lists solely in-frame clones and lacks some. The data show roughly 340,000 clones, approximately 12% seen once. The antigens of these receptors remain unknown. The sequencing input was naive CD4+ T cells from blood. Source of these receptors: a woman aged 18-30 years with type 1 diabetes.

The chain is built from TRBV5-1 and TRBJ2-7; D might be TRBD1 (6 bases). CDR3 length: 14 amino acids. Between the trimmed V and J ends, which lost 1 base and 4 bases, there was a span of 12 bases. The germline CDR1 and CDR2 sequences are SGHRS and YFSETQ. This CDR3 is CASSLSIQGYEQYF. CDR3 DNA sequence: TGCGCCAGCAGCTTGAGCATACAGGGATACGAGCAGTACTTC.

This clone was counted between two and nine times. CDR3 DNA sequence: TGTGCCAGCAGTAGGACAGGGAATAACTATGGCTACACCTTC. It translates to CASSRTGNNYGYTF. This sequence joins TRBV27 and TRBJ1-2, with 8 bases that match TRBD1. Germline V CDR1 and CDR2: MNHEY, SMNVEV (reference sequence). J lost 1 base, V lost 5 bases, and 3 bases had no gene match. The CDR3 totals 14 residues.

The chain combines TRBV28 with TRBJ1-2; maybe TRBD1 (6 bases). Looked up from germline, CDR1 is MDHEN and CDR2 is SYDVKM. CDR3 length: 16 amino acids. V was clipped by 2 bases and J by 8 bases, with 21 bases between them. The CDR3 sequence is CASSLRPRRGGGGYTF. CDR3 coding DNA: TGTGCCAGCAGTTTACGGCCAAGGAGGGGGGGCGGGGGCTACACCTTC.

A few counts support this clone. The rearrangement links TRBV30 to TRBJ2-1; tentative D call: TRBD1 (6 bases). V was pared by 3 bases and J by 3 bases, with 12 bases between. Germline loops: CDR1 GTSNPN, CDR2 SVGIG (reference sequence). This CDR3 contains 14 residues. This chain's CDR3 is CAWSDGDIYNEQFF. The CDR3 DNA follows: TGTGCCTGGAGCGACGGGGACATCTACAATGAGCAGTTCTTC.

The CDR3 DNA reads as TGTGCCAGCAGTCGGGACAGTGGGCGACACACTGAAGCTTTCTTT. This gives the protein CASSRDSGRHTEAFF. The chain combines TRBV2 with TRBJ1-1; 7 nucleotides align to TRBD1. V trimming: 5 bases; J trimming: 3 bases; junction bases outside the gene matches: 9. The length of the CDR3 is 15 residues. Germline CDR1 and CDR2: SNHLY and FYNNEI.

This chain connects TRBV11-3 to TRBJ2-1, with 10 bases fitting TRBD2. The CDR3 totals 15 residues. Per the germline V gene, CDR1 is SGHNT and CDR2 is YENEEA. Trimming at V came to 1 base and at J to 8 bases, leaving 5 bases not matched to a gene. CDR3: CASSLGLAGADEQFF. The CDR3 DNA is TGTGCCAGCAGCTTAGGTCTAGCGGGAGCAGATGAGCAGTTCTTC. Full variable domain (missing parts from reference TRBV11-3 and TRBJ2-1): EAGVVQSPRYKIIEKKQPVAFWCNPISGHNTLYWYLQNLGQGPELLIRYENEEAVDDSQLPKDRFSAERLKGVDSTLKIQPAELGDSAVYLCASSLGLAGADEQFFGPGTRLTVL.

The chain uses TRBV4-2 and TRBJ2-2, with 9 bases fitting TRBD1. The germline CDR1 and CDR2 sequences are LGHNA and YNFKEQ. The trim removed 4 bases at V and 4 bases at J, leaving 1 base unmatched. The CDR3 contains 14 residues. The CDR3 sequence: CASSPQGATGELFF. DNA of the CDR3: TGTGCCAGCAGCCCACAGGGGGCCACCGGGGAGCTGTTTTTT.

The rearrangement joins TRBV30 to TRBJ1-2; 7 bases line up with TRBD1. The CDR3 contains 13 residues. Looked up from germline, CDR1 is GTSNPN and CDR2 is SVGIG (reference sequence). J gave up 4 bases and V 4 bases, and 6 bases lay outside the gene matches. CDR3 DNA sequence: TGTGCCTGGACGACAGGGTTAGCCTATGGCTACACCTTC. Its translation is CAWTTGLAYGYTF.

The chain couples TRBV29-1 to TRBJ2-1; 9 bases line up with TRBD2. The J segment lost 0 bases and the V segment lost 3 bases, leaving 3 bases of the junction unmatched. The CDR3 extends over 15 amino acids. Germline values: CDR1 SQVTM, CDR2 ANQGSEA. The CDR3 bases are TGCAGCGTTGATAGTAGCGGGAGCTCCTACAATGAGCAGTTCTTC. Amino acids: CSVDSSGSSYNEQFF.

V is TRBV27 and J is TRBJ1-1; TRBD1 agrees at 11 bases. This CDR3 is 13 amino acids long. V lost 4 bases to trimming and J lost 8 bases; unmatched junction nucleotides: 3. The germline V gene has CDR1 MNHEY and CDR2 SMNVEV (reference sequence). The CDR3 spells CASSSGQGGEAFF. The CDR3 DNA follows: TGTGCCAGCAGTTCGGGACAGGGGGGGGAAGCTTTCTTT.

Points on this clone: This specimen includes other DNA sequences encoding the same CDR3. The V call is TRBV9, the J call TRBJ2-7, with 8 positions matching TRBD2. Trimming removed 0 bases from V and 4 bases from J; junction bases left unmatched: 3. This CDR3 has 14 residues. Per the germline V gene, CDR1 is SGDLS and CDR2 is YYNGEE. CDR3 loop: CASSVGTSGYEQYF. CDR3 nucleotides: TGTGCCAGCAGCGTAGGTACTAGCGGTTACGAGCAGTACTTC.

J is TRBJ2-1 and V is TRBV12-5; perhaps TRBD1 as D (8 bases). V was shortened by 4 bases and J by 4 bases, with 23 bases between the two germline ends. The CDR3 runs 18 residues. Per the germline V gene, CDR1 is LGHNT and CDR2 is FRNRAP. CDR3 DNA sequence: TGTGCTAGTGGTTCGGGATCCGGAACAGGGGGGGGATACAATGAGCAGTTCTTC. Translation gives CASGSGSGTGGGYNEQFF.